Following are 2 T cell receptor beta chains from one sample sequenced in a study of CD8 T cells in ankylosing spondylitis. Each CDR3 protein gets one entry after TCRdb re-called the 5' RACE reads with MiXCR. The sample contains roughly 240,000 distinct CDR3 sequences, roughly 8.2% of which appear only once. Sequencing was done on a sample of blood, either unsorted or a sorted T cell fraction (not recorded which). These receptors were obtained from a female donor with ankylosing spondylitis or in good health (not recorded which).

The CDR3 nucleotides are TGCAGCGTTGAAGGGCGGGACAGGGTGGTAGATACGCAGTATTTT. Encoded protein: CSVEGRDRVVDTQYF. V gene TRBV29-1 combines with J gene TRBJ2-3, with 9 bases aligning to TRBD1. There are 15 residues in the CDR3. Germline assignment: CDR1 SQVTM and CDR2 ANQGSEA. V lost 1 base and J lost 5; bases outside the gene matches: 7.

This clonotype was counted many times. The chain has TRBV29-1 and TRBJ1-1; 9 bases are shared with TRBD1. CDR1 is SQVTM and CDR2 is ANQGSEA in the germline V gene. This CDR3 spans 13 amino acids. The V gene end was trimmed by 5 bases and the J gene end by 3 bases; junction bases not matched to a gene: 4. The CDR3 nucleotides read TGCAGCGTTCCCTGGACAGGGGACACTGAAGCTTTCTTT. It translates to CSVPWTGDTEAFF.